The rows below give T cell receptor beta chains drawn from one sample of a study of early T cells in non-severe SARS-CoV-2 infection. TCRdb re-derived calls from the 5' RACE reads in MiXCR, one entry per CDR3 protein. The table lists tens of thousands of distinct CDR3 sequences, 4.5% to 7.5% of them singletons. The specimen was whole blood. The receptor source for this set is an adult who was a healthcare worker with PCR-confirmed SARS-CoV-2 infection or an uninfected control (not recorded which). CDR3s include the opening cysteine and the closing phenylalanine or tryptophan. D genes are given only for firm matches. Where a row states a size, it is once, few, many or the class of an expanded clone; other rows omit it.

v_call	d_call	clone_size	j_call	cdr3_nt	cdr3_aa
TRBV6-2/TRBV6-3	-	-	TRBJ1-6	TGTGCCAGCACTCCAATAGACCGGAGGAATTCACCCCTCCACTTT	CASTPIDRRNSPLHF
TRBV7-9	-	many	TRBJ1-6	TGTGCCAGCAGCTTACGGCCACCAAATTCACCCCTCCACTTT	CASSLRPPNSPLHF
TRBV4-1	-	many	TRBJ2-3	TGCGCCAGCAGCCTCCATCCCGGACAGCCAGATACGCAGTATTTT	CASSLHPGQPDTQYF
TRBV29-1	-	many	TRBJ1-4	TGCAGCGTTAGACAGGATAATGAAAAACTGTTTTTT	CSVRQDNEKLFF
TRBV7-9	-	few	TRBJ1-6	TGTGCCAGCAGCTTCGGGGAAATTTATAATTCACCCCTCCACTTT	CASSFGEIYNSPLHF
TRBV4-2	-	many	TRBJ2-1	TGTGCCAGCAGCCCCGAGATTAAAACTAGTCAGTTCTTC	CASSPEIKTSQFF
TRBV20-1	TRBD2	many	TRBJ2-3	TGCAGTGCTAGCTCTAGCGGGGGGTTAAGCACAGATACGCAGTATTTT	CSASSSGGLSTDTQYF
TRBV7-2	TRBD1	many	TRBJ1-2	TGTGCCAGCAGCTTGTCGGACAGGGGGCACTATGGCTACACCTTC	CASSLSDRGHYGYTF
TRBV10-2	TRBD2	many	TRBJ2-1	TGCGCCAGCAGACACCTCGGGCAGCGGGGTGGGGCCTCCTACAATGAGCAGTTCTTC	CASRHLGQRGGASYNEQFF
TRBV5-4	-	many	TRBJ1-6	TGTGCCAGCAGCTTGGGCAGTATCGGTTCACCCCTCCACTTT	CASSLGSIGSPLHF
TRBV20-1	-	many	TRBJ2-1	TGCAGTGCTAGCGGGGGTGGACCCTACAATGAGCAGTTCTTC	CSASGGGPYNEQFF
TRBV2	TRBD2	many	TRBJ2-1	TGTGCCAGCAGTGAACCCGCCATAGCGGGAGGATACGGTGAGCAGTTCTTC	CASSEPAIAGGYGEQFF
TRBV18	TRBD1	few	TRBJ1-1	TGTGCCAGCTTTAGTGGACAGGGGAGTTCAGCTTTCTTT	CASFSGQGSSAFF
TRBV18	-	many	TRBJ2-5	TGTGCCAGCTCACCCCTACAGTCGGGAGAGACCCAGTACTTC	CASSPLQSGETQYF
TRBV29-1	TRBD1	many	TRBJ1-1	TGCAGCACTCGGACAGGCTTGAACACTGAAGCTTTCTTT	CSTRTGLNTEAFF